Listed below are T cell receptor beta chains from one sample, sequenced in a study of beta chain features in type 1 diabetes. Only in-frame clones appear in the TCRdb table, and some are missing; sequencing was by immunoSEQ multiplex PCR. Among hundreds of thousands of clones listed, roughly 14% were seen once. Source material: naive CD4+ T cells from blood. These receptor sequences come from a middle-aged woman in good health. The CDR3 runs from the conserved cysteine through the conserved F or W. The D gene is left open where the match is weak. The size entry is marked missing in some rows and otherwise reads once, few, many or a size class.

clone_size	j_call	cdr3_length	v_call	d_call	cdr3_aa	cdr3_nt
NA	TRBJ2-1	15	TRBV5-1	NA	CASSLTLLLTNEQFF	TGCGCCAGCAGCTTAACTCTTTTGCTAACCAATGAGCAGTTCTTC
few	TRBJ2-7	14	TRBV5-4	TRBD1	CASSLDQGAGEQYF	TGTGCCAGCAGCTTGGACCAGGGGGCTGGAGAGCAGTACTTC
NA	TRBJ1-1	15	TRBV11-2	NA	CASSPRVLSSTEAFF	TGTGCCAGCAGCCCTAGAGTACTGTCGAGCACTGAAGCTTTCTTT
few	TRBJ2-1	14	TRBV5-1	NA	CASSLEQAYNEQFF	TGCGCCAGCAGCTTGGAACAGGCTTACAATGAGCAGTTCTTC
few	TRBJ2-3	15	TRBV9	NA	CASSPGLPTTDTQYF	TGTGCCAGCAGCCCTGGACTACCCACCACAGATACGCAGTATTTT
NA	TRBJ2-1	15	TRBV6-5	NA	CASSFARDNYNEQFF	TGTGCCAGCAGTTTCGCTCGGGACAACTACAATGAGCAGTTCTTC
NA	TRBJ2-5	14	TRBV19	TRBD2	CASKTSGGRETQYF	TGTGCCAGTAAGACTAGCGGGGGACGGGAGACCCAGTACTTC
few	TRBJ2-7	11	TRBV14	NA	CASSQSYEQYF	TGTGCCAGCAGCCAATCATACGAGCAGTACTTC
NA	TRBJ2-7	17	TRBV7-2	NA	CASSPRQLARGTHEQYF	TGTGCCAGCAGCCCACGACAGCTAGCCAGGGGTACCCACGAGCAGTACTTC
many	TRBJ2-7	16	TRBV10-3	TRBD1	CAISDTGTGRSYEQYF	TGTGCCATCAGTGATACCGGGACAGGACGCTCCTACGAGCAGTACTTC
NA	TRBJ2-7	15	TRBV9	TRBD2	CASSVDSGGFYEQYF	TGTGCCAGCAGCGTAGACAGCGGGGGCTTTTACGAGCAGTACTTC
few	TRBJ2-3	15	TRBV7-8	TRBD2	CASSLALTSGKTQYF	TGTGCCAGCAGCTTAGCGCTGACTAGCGGAAAAACGCAGTATTTT
few	TRBJ2-7	14	TRBV4-1	TRBD2	CASSQGGLAYEQYF	TGCGCCAGCAGCCAGGGAGGACTAGCTTACGAGCAGTACTTC
NA	TRBJ2-7	16	TRBV27	TRBD1	CASSLRSTGASYEQYF	TGTGCCAGCAGTTTGAGGTCGACAGGGGCTTCCTACGAGCAGTACTTC
few	TRBJ2-1	14	TRBV10-3	TRBD1	CAATTGIVSNEQFF	TGTGCCGCCACGACAGGGATTGTTAGTAATGAGCAGTTCTTC